The T cell receptor (beta chain) under discussion was sequenced for a study of blood T cell repertoires in COVID-19. About the research overall: The origin of the acute and convalescent COVID-19 samples was the United States, Italy and Spain. PBMCs, B-cell-depleted T cells, or T cells provided the cDNA or gDNA that made up the material.

Original processing methods: Amplification from reference gene primers served as the basis for estimated nucleated cell counts. The data were produced by immunoSEQ multiplex PCR, yet TCRdb's version contains in-frame clones alone and is incomplete. The V and J calls and clone size were taken over from that table, and D and trimming were inferred from the DNA. The data hold about 87,000 clones, with 80% to 90% observed a single time. The CDR3 sequence is 15 residues long. V lost 5 bases, J lost 3 bases, and 5 bases stayed unmatched. Per germline, CDR1 SGHTA and CDR2 FQGNSA. This chain joins TRBV7-2 and TRBJ2-7, with 12 bases aligning to TRBD2. Sequencing was carried out using peripheral blood. This clonotype was obtained from a human donor with acute or convalescent COVID-19. The donor label of this sample is uncertain. The CDR3 loop is CASSPRLAGVYEQYF. CDR3 DNA: TGTGCCAGCAGCCCGAGACTAGCGGGGGTCTACGAGCAGTACTTC.